This note documents a single T cell receptor (beta chain) sequence. One end of the junction does not line up with germline, which may come from a read error. In addition to blood RNA drawn from unsorted whole blood, germline DNA was extracted. No treatment had been given to the patients, who were chronically infected with HBV. The entry originates in a study of tumor-infiltrating lymphocytes in primary liver carcinoma. On the study more broadly: Stage T1-T3 N0M0 tumors measured about 4.2 to 10 cm at most.

Germline V gives CDR1 SGHNT, CDR2 YENEEA. The CDR3 totals 14 residues. Synthesis of TCR beta cDNA was carried out from about 540 ng total RNA with a constant-region primer. Libraries for TCR beta were built through three nested multiplex PCR rounds, which together made up a slightly modified ARM-PCR procedure. The two initial PCR rounds, about 9 cycles each, used TRBV1-TRBV30 forward and C-beta reverse primers. TCRdb analysed the multiplex PCR reads with MiXCR anew, one entry per CDR3 protein. This sample carries some 320,000 distinct CDR3 sequences, 65% of them seen once, and the ten largest clones take roughly 9%.

The chain has TRBV11-3 and TRBJ2-4, with TRBD1 matching over 11 bases. The sample comprised peripheral blood. The sequence came from a man between 40 and 49 years old with primary liver carcinoma and hepatitis B virus infection. Here the CDR3 DNA reads TGTGCCAGCAGCTTTGCGGGACAGGGGGACATTAAGTACTTC. Translation gives CASSFAGQGDIKYF.